Listed below are T cell receptor beta chains from one sample, sequenced in a study of molecular identifiers for immune sequencing clone quantification. One entry per CDR3 protein results from TCRdb running MiXCR on the PCR reads. This table holds about 630,000 distinct CDR3 sequences, roughly 23% found once. The material sequenced was naive CD8+ T cells from blood, with Jurkat cell RNA spiked in. The source is a human donor in good health. Some libraries in this study had Jurkat cell RNA spiked in. Both conserved end residues are part of each CDR3. D genes are given only for firm matches. A row's size may be missing; if present it is once, few, many or a size class.

J	V	D	size	DNA	CDR3
TRBJ2-4	TRBV27	TRBD2	few	TGTGCCAGCAGTCCGCGACTAGCGGGAGGCCCTGGCATTCAGTACTTC	CASSPRLAGGPGIQYF
TRBJ2-1	TRBV20-1	TRBD2	few	TGCAGTGCTAGGGGATATACCGGGACTAGCGGGGGCGTAGCCCAGGTCTTC	CSARGYTGTSGGVAQVF
TRBJ1-2	TRBV27	-	-	TGTGCCAGCAGTGGGGGCCTATATGGCTACACCTTC	CASSGGLYGYTF
TRBJ2-7	TRBV28	-	many	TGTGCCAGCAGTTCCCCCCCCGGTAATACCTACGAGCAGTACTTC	CASSSPPGNTYEQYF
TRBJ2-1	TRBV12-3/TRBV12-4	TRBD2	many	TGTGCCAGCAGCCAAGCGGGAGGGCCTTCCCATGAGCAGTTCTTC	CASSQAGGPSHEQFF
TRBJ2-1	TRBV6-2/TRBV6-3	TRBD2	few	TGTGCCAGCAGTTACTGGCCCGGGACTAGCGGTTACAATGAGCAGTTCTTC	CASSYWPGTSGYNEQFF
TRBJ2-7	TRBV6-1	TRBD1	many	TGTGCCAGCAGTGAAGGACAGGGACACGAGCAGTACTTC	CASSEGQGHEQYF
TRBJ2-3	TRBV15	-	-	TGTGCCACCAGCAGAGACGAGGGGACAGATACGCAGTATTTT	CATSRDEGTDTQYF
TRBJ2-7	TRBV7-2	-	many	TGTGCCAGCAGCTCCACCGGACAACCATCCTACGAGCAGTACTTC	CASSSTGQPSYEQYF
TRBJ1-1	TRBV5-1	TRBD1	many	TGCGCCAGCAGCCCGCGGACAGGGGGCGTTACTGAAGCTTTCTTT	CASSPRTGGVTEAFF
TRBJ2-3	TRBV6-2/TRBV6-3	-	many	TGTGCGGCTGGGCTAGGTACAGATACGCAGTATTTT	CAAGLGTDTQYF
TRBJ1-4	TRBV5-1	TRBD1	once	TGCGCCAGCAAACCGACAGGGCGCGAAGAACTGTTTTTT	CASKPTGREELFF
TRBJ2-1	TRBV7-9	-	-	TGTGCCAGCAGCTGGGGACAAGAGCAGTTCTTC	CASSWGQEQFF
TRBJ1-5	TRBV27	-	few	TGTGCCAGCAGTTGGTCTGGGAGTCAGCCCCAGCATTTT	CASSWSGSQPQHF
TRBJ2-1	TRBV2	TRBD2	-	TGTGCCAGCAGTGTGGGGACTAGCGAGGGTTACAATGAGCAGTTCTTC	CASSVGTSEGYNEQFF
TRBJ2-5	TRBV5-4	-	many	TGTGCCAGCAGACTACTACCGGACACCCTTTGGTACTTC	CASRLLPDTLWYF